The 11 T cell receptor beta chains reported below all come from one sample, sequenced in a study of T-cell reconstitution after alpha-beta-depleted transplantation in children. Researchers prepared the TCRbeta library using unique molecular identifiers, the study reports. MiXCR, applied by TCRdb to the PCR reads, yields one record per CDR3 protein. Of hundreds of thousands of distinct CDR3 sequences listed, under 15% are singletons. Here the sequenced sample was PBMCs from the stem cell graft donor, taken from the stem cell graft. The receptors come from a human donor who donated a stem cell graft to a child with combined immunodeficiency.

The chain uses TRBV13 and TRBJ2-3, with D maybe TRBD2 (6 bases). CDR3 length equals 16 residues. V was shortened by 4 bases and J by 3 bases, with 17 bases between the two germline ends. From germline, CDR1 is PRHDT and CDR2 FYEKMQ (reference sequence). CDR3 in DNA: TGTGCCAGCAGCTCCCGCCTGGGGCGGGGAACAGATACGCAGTATTTT. This translates into CASSSRLGRGTDTQYF.

This clonotype was counted a few times. The chain couples TRBV29-1 to TRBJ2-1, with D uncertain. V lost 8 bases and J 7 bases, leaving 6 bases between the germline ends. CDR1 is SQVTM and CDR2 is ANQGSEA in the germline V gene. This CDR3 comprises 9 residues. This chain's CDR3 is CSIDNEQFF. The CDR3 nucleotides are TGCAGCATAGATAATGAGCAGTTCTTC.

This clonotype was observed many times. The rearrangement links TRBV5-1 to TRBJ2-2; D unresolved. V was trimmed by 0 bases and J by 4 bases, leaving 7 bases between them. The length of the CDR3 is 14 residues. Germline assignment: CDR1 SGHRS and CDR2 YFSETQ. This chain's CDR3 is CASSLGISTGELFF. DNA of the CDR3: TGCGCCAGCAGCTTGGGAATCAGCACCGGGGAGCTGTTTTTT.

V gene TRBV12-3 or TRBV12-4 combines with J gene TRBJ2-7, with 9 bases identical to TRBD1. The J segment lost 3 bases and the V segment lost 3 bases, leaving 6 bases of the junction unmatched. The CDR3 sequence is 15 residues long. This CDR3 is CASSLGGQGDYEQYF. The CDR3 region has the DNA TGTGCCAGCAGTTTGGGGGGACAGGGAGACTACGAGCAGTACTTC.

This chain connects TRBV14 to TRBJ2-5, with 8 bases fitting TRBD2. This CDR3 has 16 residues. Germline V CDR1 and CDR2: SGHDN, FVKESK. Trimming took 0 bases from V and 5 from J; bases not matched to a gene: 8. The CDR3 DNA reads as TGTGCCAGCAGCCAAGAACTAGCGGATGAAAGGGAGACCCAGTACTTC. Translated: CASSQELADERETQYF.

The V gene is TRBV24-1, the J gene TRBJ2-6; 12 bases match TRBD2. The CDR3 has 19 amino acids. V shed 5 bases, J shed 0 bases, and the junction held 7 bases outside the gene matches. CDR1 is KGHDR and CDR2 is SFDVKD in the germline V gene. Written as DNA, the CDR3 is TGTGCCACCAGTGGCCCGACTAGCGGGAGACCCTCTGGGGCCAACGTCCTGACTTTC. Protein product: CATSGPTSGRPSGANVLTF.

This clonotype was counted only a few times. The gene calls are TRBV12-3 or TRBV12-4 and TRBJ2-7; D perhaps matches TRBD1 (5 bases). V was shortened by 2 bases and J by 5 bases, with 10 bases between the two germline ends. The length of the CDR3 is 13 residues. This CDR3 reads CASSLFRVHEQYF. In DNA form, the CDR3 reads TGTGCCAGCAGTTTATTCAGGGTACACGAGCAGTACTTC.

The chain joins TRBV29-1 to TRBJ2-3; D gene unclear. The CDR3 sequence is 11 residues long. V shed 7 bases and J shed 7 bases, with 12 bases lying between them. From germline, CDR1 is SQVTM and CDR2 ANQGSEA. The CDR3 DNA sequence: TGCAGCGCCCAGGACGGATATACGCAGTATTTT. The encoded protein is CSAQDGYTQYF.

V and J are TRBV20-1 and TRBJ2-7; TRBD1 is a possible D gene (6 bases). This CDR3 has 13 amino acids. Between the trimmed V and J ends, which lost 3 bases and 2 bases, there was a span of 11 bases. Germline V CDR1 and CDR2: DFQATT, SNEGSKA (reference sequence). CDR3 loop: CSASGQGTYEQYF. The CDR3 region has the DNA TGCAGTGCTAGCGGGCAGGGGACCTACGAGCAGTACTTC.

The gene calls are TRBV21-1 and TRBJ2-1. TRBV21-1 is tagged as a pseudogene. The CDR3 is made up of 12 amino acids. CDR3 sequence reads: CASNYVPRNQFF. The DNA of the CDR3 is TGTGCCAGTAACTATGTTCCTCGGAACCAGTTCTTC.

This clonotype occurred many times. The chain recombines TRBV5-1 with TRBJ2-3, with D perhaps matching TRBD1 (6 bases). Trimming cost V 2 bases and J 1 base, with 14 bases left between them. The CDR3 is 16 residues long. The germline V gene encodes CDR1 SGHRS and CDR2 YFSETQ. CDR3 coding DNA: TGCGCCAGCAGCTTACAGGGATTTGAGGGCACAGATACGCAGTATTTT. Translating it yields CASSLQGFEGTDTQYF.